This T cell receptor (beta chain) was found in a study of response to subunit inactivated influenza vaccine. TCRdb re-derived calls from the RT-PCR reads in MiXCR, one entry per CDR3 protein. The repertoire holds approximately 530,000 distinct CDR3 sequences, with 7.6% as singletons. General observations from the study: Authors suggested seasonal influenza vaccinations each recruit few new T cells.

Germline CDR1 reads DFQATT; CDR2 reads SNEGSKA (reference sequence). There are 14 residues in the CDR3. This clonotype showed up many times. No antigen is known for it. A junction boundary mismatches the germline segment, possibly from a read error. Sequencing used PBMCs from blood, obtained roughly 24 months after vaccination. The sequence derives from a man between 50 and 75 years old who received an inactivated influenza vaccine. The chain uses TRBV20-1 and TRBJ2-5; maybe TRBD1 (6 bases). The CDR3 is CSASSQGNQGTQYF. The CDR3 coding sequence is TGCAGTGCTAGTAGTCAGGGGAATCAAGGGACCCAGTACTTC.